The clone carrying this T cell receptor (beta chain) was observed once. Clones were sequenced by immunoSEQ multiplex PCR, and TCRdb holds only the in-frame ones, with some missing. The table includes about 660,000 clones, approximately 87% detected once. The data derive from a study of shared T cell receptors in the human thymus. This CDR3 spans 16 amino acids. Trimming removed 4 bases at V and 1 base at J, with 16 bases between. Germline CDR1 and CDR2: SGHDT and YYEEEE. These same records also appear under a second study, on human thymus T cells. That paper adds: Congenital heart defects were the reason for the corrective surgery that the donors, healthy Finnish infants, were having. It was from resections taken during corrective heart surgery that the thymus tissue came. Thymic and blood repertoires appeared to display a bias in their usage of V and J genes. Related research has reported that thymic repertoires overlap highly among unrelated individuals.

This clonotype was sampled from a boy under three years old with a congenital heart defect. Sequenced input: thymocytes. The chain uses TRBV5-6 and TRBJ2-3, with D hard to call. The CDR3 bases are TGTGCCAGCAGCCGTGACCCCGGGTCCTGCACAGATACGCAGTATTTT. It encodes CASSRDPGSCTDTQYF.